This T cell receptor beta chain was retrieved from a study of T cell repertoires in cytomegalovirus infection. Study context: Both CMV infection and a matching HLA type were indicated by public TCR beta signatures.

TCRdb passed the reads through MiXCR, listing each CDR3 protein once. The data show hundreds of thousands of distinct CDR3 sequences, about 11% seen once. Regarding the study as a whole: Clonotypes of TCR beta that were HLA-C-restricted and CMV-specific dominated the ex vivo response.

Germline V lookup: CDR1 LGHNT, CDR2 FRNRAP. V lost 4 bases to trimming and J lost 3 bases, with 6 bases between them. The CDR3 length is 12 residues. This clonotype has ten or more counts. The antigen is unknown. The chain joins TRBV12-5 to TRBJ1-2; D is possibly TRBD1 (5 bases). This clonotype originated in a human donor in good health (CMV status not recorded). Some clones in this sample may be carry-over from other donors' samples. The sample consisted of PBMCs. The CDR3 loop reads CASGSGHYGYTF. Written as DNA, the CDR3 is TGTGCTAGTGGTTCAGGGCACTATGGCTACACCTTC.